Here is one TCR beta chain with its context. The entry originates in a study of blood T cell repertoires in COVID-19. TCRdb keeps only in-frame clones here, not all; method: immunoSEQ multiplex PCR. This sample has about 150,000 clones; roughly 83% occur once, and the top ten carry 5.2%. Up to 2 weeks before entering the study, exposed participants had met a COVID-19 case. Sequences were obtained from PBMCs or T cells enriched from blood (not recorded which). The sequence was obtained from a man between 70 and 80 years old who had been exposed to COVID-19.

The CDR3 DNA sequence: TGCGCCAGCAGCTTTGTAGCGGGGGGCTCAGATACGCAGTATTTT. It specifies CASSFVAGGSDTQYF. The genes are TRBV5-1 and TRBJ2-3, with TRBD2 matching 10 bases. Per germline, CDR1 SGHRS and CDR2 YFSETQ. J lost 4 bases, V lost 2 bases, and 4 bases had no gene match. The CDR3 is 15 residues long.